This T cell receptor (beta chain) was captured in a study of beta chain features in type 1 diabetes. Sorting of CD4+ naive, central memory, regulatory and stem cell-like memory cells was performed via CD45RO/CCR7/CD25/CD127/CD95/CD27. Germline assignment: CDR1 KGHSH and CDR2 LQKENI. The CDR3 is 13 residues long. V was clipped by 1 base and J by 5 bases, with 8 bases between them. Expressed TCRB transcripts were sequenced after all isolated RNA was converted to cDNA. Some clones are missing from TCRdb's copy, which holds only in-frame ones; the method was immunoSEQ multiplex PCR. This table has a few hundred thousand clones, over 9.5% appearing once.

The chain recombines TRBV18 with TRBJ1-2; D unresolved. The clonotype originates from a man between 18 and 29 years old in good health. Material: naive CD4+ T cells from blood. The CDR3 bases are TGTGCCAGCTCACCACGGGAGGCTTATGGCTACACCTTC. Translation gives CASSPREAYGYTF.